A selection of T cell receptor beta chains follows, all from one sample in a study of Ad26.COV2.S vaccination and SARS-CoV-2 variants. This table comes from immunoSEQ multiplex PCR, and its TCRdb copy is limited to in-frame clones, with some not included. The sample holds around 400,000 clones, more than 80% seen once. The sample in question was peripheral blood, obtained in a trial of Ad26.COV2.S vaccine versus placebo. Every receptor here comes from a person between 18 and 60 years old who received the Ad26.COV2.S COVID-19 vaccine or a placebo. The CDR3 runs from the conserved cysteine through the conserved F or W. D genes are given only for firm matches. Size tells how often a clone was seen (once, few, many) or the class of an expanded clone, and some rows leave it out.

size: NA; V: TRBV4-2; J: TRBJ1-1; D: NA; CDR3: CASSQGSSGDTEAFF
size: NA; V: TRBV5-1; J: TRBJ2-7; D: TRBD1; CDR3: CASSPGQGRVEQYF
size: NA; V: TRBV7-9; J: TRBJ2-5; D: TRBD2; CDR3: CASSLVASGRGETQYF
size: NA; V: TRBV4-3; J: TRBJ2-7; D: TRBD2; CDR3: CASSPGTTPTYEQYF
size: once; V: TRBV7-6; J: TRBJ2-5; D: NA; CDR3: CASSRTGKETQYF
size: NA; V: TRBV7-9; J: TRBJ2-1; D: NA; CDR3: CASSAKRSSYNEQFF
size: NA; V: TRBV19; J: TRBJ2-7; D: NA; CDR3: CASSMASSSSYEQYF
size: NA; V: TRBV25-1; J: TRBJ2-7; D: NA; CDR3: CASSGPAQYEQYF
size: NA; V: TRBV6-1; J: TRBJ1-6; D: NA; CDR3: CASSEAPWGLSSYNSPLHF
size: NA; V: TRBV27; J: TRBJ2-7; D: NA; CDR3: CASSLRLLGYEQYF
size: NA; V: TRBV7-8; J: TRBJ1-6; D: NA; CDR3: CASTWVPQTPLHF
size: NA; V: TRBV3-1/TRBV3-2; J: TRBJ2-2; D: NA; CDR3: CASSQDRNSHNTGELFF
size: NA; V: TRBV5-6; J: TRBJ2-3; D: TRBD1; CDR3: CASSLFKGQESGTQYF
size: NA; V: TRBV6-2/TRBV6-3; J: TRBJ2-5; D: NA; CDR3: CASSYLSLETQYF
size: NA; V: TRBV15; J: TRBJ2-7; D: TRBD1; CDR3: CATSSDRATYEQYF
size: once; V: TRBV3-1/TRBV3-2; J: TRBJ2-1; D: NA; CDR3: CASSQVGSYNEQFF
size: NA; V: TRBV5-1; J: TRBJ1-3; D: NA; CDR3: CASSLEGDEGHTIYF
size: once; V: TRBV14; J: TRBJ2-6; D: TRBD1; CDR3: CASSRGQFTSGANVLTF
size: NA; V: TRBV28; J: TRBJ1-5; D: TRBD1; CDR3: CASSLTGGRSNQPQHF
size: NA; V: TRBV7-2; J: TRBJ2-7; D: NA; CDR3: CASSRTLSYEQYF
size: NA; V: TRBV4-1; J: TRBJ2-7; D: TRBD2; CDR3: CASSQPVAGGSYEQYF
size: NA; V: TRBV6-5; J: TRBJ2-2; D: TRBD1; CDR3: CASRTGTGGSGELFF
size: once; V: TRBV30; J: TRBJ2-7; D: TRBD2; CDR3: CAWSSSLAGVEQYF
size: NA; V: TRBV30; J: TRBJ2-3; D: TRBD2; CDR3: CAWSAGLAGALRTQYF
size: NA; V: TRBV4-3; J: TRBJ2-3; D: NA; CDR3: CASSQDRDGADTQYF
size: NA; V: TRBV27; J: TRBJ2-1; D: NA; CDR3: CASGVEGYNEQFF
size: NA; V: TRBV18; J: TRBJ2-2; D: NA; CDR3: CASSDNANTGELFF
size: NA; V: TRBV5-1; J: TRBJ2-2; D: NA; CDR3: CASSLILTNTGELFF
size: NA; V: TRBV25-1; J: TRBJ1-6; D: NA; CDR3: CASSAGGLRSYNSPLHF
size: NA; V: TRBV7-9; J: TRBJ2-5; D: NA; CDR3: CASSLRRTKPQETQYF
size: NA; V: TRBV4-1; J: TRBJ2-1; D: NA; CDR3: CASSQDYSTYNEQFF
size: NA; V: TRBV9; J: TRBJ2-7; D: TRBD2; CDR3: CASSESGSLSYEQYF
size: once; V: TRBV2; J: TRBJ2-3; D: TRBD1; CDR3: CASSLGRTGRTDTQYF
size: once; V: TRBV6-2/TRBV6-3; J: TRBJ2-1; D: NA; CDR3: CASSEGYNEQFF
size: NA; V: TRBV7-3; J: TRBJ2-1; D: NA; CDR3: CASSFDSTYNEQFF
size: NA; V: TRBV15; J: TRBJ1-2; D: NA; CDR3: CATSRDLTDYGYTF
size: NA; V: TRBV2; J: TRBJ2-1; D: NA; CDR3: CASRSSYNEQFF
size: NA; V: TRBV28; J: TRBJ2-1; D: NA; CDR3: CASSRPLSGYNEQFF
size: once; V: TRBV2; J: TRBJ1-1; D: NA; CDR3: CASSLQGLTEAFF
size: few; V: TRBV28; J: TRBJ2-7; D: NA; CDR3: CASSLEGETYEQYF
size: NA; V: TRBV2; J: TRBJ2-7; D: NA; CDR3: CASSQSQAEDYEQYF
size: NA; V: TRBV19; J: TRBJ2-1; D: TRBD2; CDR3: CASSESGREYNEQFF
size: NA; V: TRBV6-5; J: TRBJ1-6; D: NA; CDR3: CASRFGGKSPLHF
size: NA; V: TRBV10-3; J: TRBJ2-3; D: NA; CDR3: CAISEGAAYTDTQYF
size: NA; V: TRBV7-8; J: TRBJ1-2; D: TRBD1; CDR3: CASSLSRDRAYGYTF
size: NA; V: TRBV11-2; J: TRBJ2-2; D: NA; CDR3: CASSAYRAPNTGELFF
size: NA; V: TRBV7-9; J: TRBJ1-2; D: NA; CDR3: CASSLAGGYGYTF
size: NA; V: TRBV30; J: TRBJ2-7; D: NA; CDR3: CAWSAPGEQYF
size: NA; V: TRBV18; J: TRBJ1-1; D: NA; CDR3: CASSSQQSTGGSRMGGAFF
size: NA; V: TRBV19; J: TRBJ2-7; D: TRBD2; CDR3: CASSIGSTSGRYEQYF
size: NA; V: TRBV4-3; J: TRBJ1-4; D: NA; CDR3: CASSQGLAEKLFF
size: NA; V: TRBV9; J: TRBJ1-2; D: NA; CDR3: CASSAELGRDLYGYTF
size: NA; V: TRBV30; J: TRBJ1-5; D: NA; CDR3: CAWSVDSRNQPQHF
size: NA; V: TRBV4-3; J: TRBJ1-1; D: NA; CDR3: CASSQDSRNTEAFF
size: NA; V: TRBV4-3; J: TRBJ2-7; D: TRBD2; CDR3: CASSQDRRLAGDSEQYF